Listed here are 27 T cell receptor beta chains from one sample, sequenced in a study of blood T cell repertoires in COVID-19. Measured with immunoSEQ multiplex PCR; TCRdb has only the in-frame clones, and not every one. The repertoire consists of 270,000 or so clones, with about 86% occurring once and the leading ten covering approximately 12%. Material: peripheral blood. The receptors were gathered from a woman aged 25 to 39 with COVID-19, enrolled during active disease.

V usage is TRBV4-1 and J usage is TRBJ2-3; the D is unclear. The length of the CDR3 is 13 residues. CDR1 MGHRA and CDR2 YSYEKL come from the germline V gene. The ends were cut back, 4 bases at V and 6 bases at J, with 11 bases in the middle. The CDR3 region has the DNA TGCGCCAGCAGCCTATATGTCCTTGATACGCAGTATTTT. Amino acid sequence: CASSLYVLDTQYF.

The genes are TRBV10-3 and TRBJ1-2; no definite D call. V was trimmed by 0 bases and J by 5 bases, leaving 16 bases between them. This CDR3 has 16 amino acids. Germline-derived CDR1 and CDR2 are ENHRY and SYGVKD. This CDR3 reads CAISESIEGSGYGYTF. The CDR3 DNA follows: TGTGCCATCAGTGAGTCGATAGAAGGGAGCGGGTATGGCTACACCTTC.

The chain combines TRBV18 with TRBJ2-1; TRBD2 matches at 7 bases. The germline V gene encodes CDR1 KGHSH and CDR2 LQKENI. After removal of 1 base from V and 0 bases from J, the junction contained 3 bases not matched to a gene. This CDR3 is 16 amino acids long. CDR3: CASSPQGLSSYNEQFF. The DNA for the CDR3 is TGTGCCAGCTCACCACAGGGACTAAGCTCCTACAATGAGCAGTTCTTC.

There are a few counts of this clone. The rearrangement links TRBV5-1 to TRBJ2-5; possibly TRBD1 for D (9 bases). Trimming pared 4 bases from V and 1 base from J, leaving 17 bases between. CDR1 and CDR2 from the germline V gene are SGHRS and YFSETQ. This CDR3 has 16 amino acids. The CDR3 DNA reads TGCGCCAGCAGCCCGGGGGGGACAGGGCGCCAAGAGACCCAGTACTTC. This codes for CASSPGGTGRQETQYF.

This clone was seen a single time. The rearrangement uses TRBV6-5 and TRBJ1-2; D is undetermined. This CDR3 contains 15 residues. CDR1 is MNHEY, CDR2 SVGAGI, per germline. Trimming stripped 7 bases from V and 8 bases from J, with 23 bases between. The CDR3 DNA sequence: TGTGCCAGCACCCCATATGGCGGTTCGCTAGGCGGCTACACCTTC. This encodes CASTPYGGSLGGYTF.

This chain joins TRBV10-2 and TRBJ2-2, with 10 bases lining up with TRBD2. The germline V gene has CDR1 WSHSY and CDR2 SAAADI. Trimming removed 6 bases from V and 7 bases from J; junction bases left unmatched: 5. This CDR3 has 14 amino acids. As DNA, the CDR3 is TGCGCCAGCAGGAGCGGGGGGGTAGGCGGGGAGCTGTTTTTT. Translation: CASRSGGVGGELFF.

The chain links TRBV27 to TRBJ1-2; D is possibly TRBD1 (5 bases). V shed 4 bases and J shed 2 bases, with 14 bases lying between them. The CDR3 is 15 amino acids. Germline CDR1 and CDR2: MNHEY and SMNVEV (reference sequence). In DNA form, the CDR3 reads TGTGCCAGCAGTTCCACAGGTTCCCCAAACTATGGCTACACCTTC. This encodes CASSSTGSPNYGYTF.

The chain joins TRBV19 to TRBJ2-1; 10 bases line up with TRBD2. V lost 11 bases and J lost 8; bases outside the gene matches: 9. The CDR3 spans 13 residues. The germline V gene has CDR1 LNHDA and CDR2 SQIVND (reference sequence). CDR3 loop: CASSAGGFDEQFF. CDR3 DNA sequence: TGTGCCTCCTCAGCGGGGGGGTTCGATGAGCAGTTCTTC.

The V gene is TRBV5-4, the J gene TRBJ1-2, with no clear D. CDR3 length: 15 amino acids. V was pared by 5 bases and J by 0 bases, with 14 bases between. The V gene's germline CDR1 is SGHNT and CDR2 YYREEE (reference sequence). This CDR3 is CASRKLAAANYGYTF. Here the CDR3 DNA reads TGTGCCAGCAGGAAGCTTGCGGCAGCTAACTATGGCTACACCTTC. Together with reference TRBV5-4 and TRBJ1-2, the CDR3 gives the full variable domain: ETGVTQSPTHLIKTRGQQVTLRCSSQSGHNTVSWYQQALGQGPQFIFQYYREEENGRGNFPPRFSGLQFPNYSSELNVNALELDDSALYLCASRKLAAANYGYTFGSGTRLTVV.

The gene calls are TRBV11-2 and TRBJ1-4, with unresolved D. V shed 0 bases and J shed 10 bases, with 9 bases lying between them. This CDR3 is built from 13 residues. Germline lookup yields CDR1 SGHAT and CDR2 FQNNGV. The CDR3 protein is CASSLEEVGKLFF. The CDR3 DNA reads as TGTGCCAGCAGCTTAGAGGAGGTTGGAAAACTGTTTTTT.

The rearrangement uses TRBV5-1 and TRBJ1-6; 9 bases fit TRBD1. The CDR3 contains 14 residues. The germline gives CDR1 SGHRS, CDR2 YFSETQ. V lost 4 bases, J lost 6 bases, and 2 bases stayed unmatched. The CDR3 nucleotides read TGCGCCAGCAGCAGGGGACAGGGTAATTCACCCCTCCACTTT. Translating it yields CASSRGQGNSPLHF.

The J gene is TRBJ2-7, the V gene TRBV27; a weak D match, TRBD1 (5 bases). The V and J ends lost 3 bases and 4 bases respectively, with 10 bases between them. Germline V gene data show CDR1 as MNHEY and CDR2 as SMNVEV (reference sequence). The CDR3 is 13 residues long. DNA for the CDR3: TGTGCCAGCAGTTTGCAGGGTATGTACGAGCAGTACTTC. Translating it yields CASSLQGMYEQYF.

The rearrangement links TRBV5-8 to TRBJ2-3; D possibly corresponds to TRBD2 (5 bases). The CDR3 is 14 residues long. Germline V gene sequence: CDR1 SGHTS, CDR2 YDEGEE. V lost 4 bases, J lost 0 bases, and 9 bases lay in between. The CDR3 DNA reads TGTGCCAGCAGCGAGAGGGCTAGCACAGATACGCAGTATTTT. It yields the protein CASSERASTDTQYF. Full variable domain (rest looked up from reference TRBV5-8 and TRBJ2-3): EAGVTQSPTHLIKTRGQQATLRCSPISGHTSVYWYQQALGLGLQFLLWYDEGEERNRGNFPPRFSGRQFPNYSSELNVNALELEDSALYLCASSERASTDTQYFGPGTRLTVL.

The sample holds one count of this clone. The chain combines TRBV7-2 with TRBJ2-3, with D unresolved. The CDR3 extends over 12 amino acids. Trimming removed 5 bases at V and 6 bases at J, with 9 bases between. In germline, CDR1 is SGHTA, CDR2 FQGNSA. The CDR3 sequence is CASSPPSDTQYF. CDR3 nucleotides: TGTGCCAGCAGCCCCCCTAGTGATACGCAGTATTTT. The complete variable domain, with remaining parts taken from reference TRBV7-2 and TRBJ2-3, reads GAGVSQSPSNKVTEKGKDVELRCDPISGHTALYWYRQSLGQGLEFLIYFQGNSAPDKSGLPSDRFSAERTGGSVSTLTIQRTQQEDSAVYLCASSPPSDTQYFGPGTRLTVL.

The V gene is TRBV29-1, the J gene TRBJ2-7, with TRBD2 matching 7 bases. After removal of 6 bases from V and 6 bases from J, the junction contained 8 bases not matched to a gene. CDR1 is SQVTM, CDR2 ANQGSEA, per germline. The CDR3 contains 12 residues. The CDR3 sequence: CSVGPGGGEQYF. The CDR3 coding sequence is TGCAGCGTGGGGCCGGGGGGAGGCGAGCAGTACTTC.

The CDR3 region has the DNA TGCGCCAGCAGCTCCCTAGCGGTAGGGACAGATACGCAGTATTTT. Translated, it gives CASSSLAVGTDTQYF. The chain joins TRBV5-1 to TRBJ2-3; TRBD2 agrees at 7 bases. Germline CDR1 and CDR2: SGHRS and YFSETQ. The V gene end was trimmed by 3 bases and the J gene end by 3 bases; junction bases not matched to a gene: 7. The CDR3 is made up of 15 amino acids.

The chain uses TRBV19 and TRBJ2-7; 9 bases align to TRBD1. The ends lost 4 bases at V and 3 bases at J; junction bases unmatched: 10. The CDR3 runs to 16 residues. Germline-derived CDR1 and CDR2 are LNHDA and SQIVND (reference sequence). In DNA, the CDR3 is TGTGCCAGTAGTACCCACCGGGACAGGGAGCACTACGAGCAGTACTTC. This sequence encodes CASSTHRDREHYEQYF.

This sequence joins TRBV6-4 and TRBJ2-2; tentative D call: TRBD2 (6 bases). V was pared by 2 bases and J by 4 bases, with 8 bases between. Germline V CDR1 and CDR2: MRHNA, SNTAGT. This CDR3 has 14 residues. The CDR3, as DNA: TGTGCCAGCAGTGACGTGGGGGGCACCGGGGAGCTGTTTTTT. This sequence encodes CASSDVGGTGELFF.

The chain has TRBV10-3 and TRBJ1-2; the D is unclear. Between the trimmed V and J ends, which lost 5 bases and 5 bases, there was a span of 6 bases. This CDR3 has 11 amino acids. Germline lookup yields CDR1 ENHRY and CDR2 SYGVKD. This CDR3 reads CAISQAYGYTF. CDR3 in DNA: TGTGCCATCAGTCAAGCTTATGGCTACACCTTC.

This rearrangement joins TRBV5-5 to TRBJ1-1; D is possibly TRBD1 (5 bases). This CDR3 has 15 residues. Trimming shortened V by 4 bases and J by 6 bases, and 19 bases separated the two germline ends. The germline gives CDR1 SGHKS, CDR2 YYEKEE (reference sequence). The CDR3 DNA sequence: TGTGCCAGCAGCCTACTACGGGGGGTTGGCGCTGAAGCTTTCTTT. Its translation is CASSLLRGVGAEAFF. The full variable domain, with the rest looked up from reference TRBV5-5 and TRBJ1-1, is DAGVTQSPTHLIKTRGQQVTLRCSPISGHKSVSWYQQVLGQGPQFIFQYYEKEERGRGNFPDRFSARQFPNYSSELNVNALLLGDSALYLCASSLLRGVGAEAFFGQGTRLTVV.

This clone was recorded once. The chain carries TRBV10-1 and TRBJ2-3; 10 bases align to TRBD1. CDR1 is WNHNN and CDR2 is SYGVQD in the germline V gene (reference sequence). The CDR3 contains 15 residues. The J segment lost 4 bases and the V segment lost 1 base, leaving 2 bases of the junction unmatched. CDR3 loop: CASSEWGTGADTQYF. The CDR3 nucleotides read TGCGCCAGCAGTGAGTGGGGGACAGGGGCAGATACGCAGTATTTT.

V usage is TRBV29-1 and J usage is TRBJ2-3; D unclear. The CDR3 sequence is 14 residues long. Germline V gene lookup returns CDR1 SQVTM and CDR2 ANQGSEA. With 2 bases removed from V and 2 bases from J, the gap between germline ends came to 11 bases. CDR3 bases: TGCAGCGTTGAAATGGCCCTTACCACAGATACGCAGTATTTT. Translation: CSVEMALTTDTQYF.

The rearrangement links TRBV10-3 to TRBJ1-3; D might be TRBD1 (5 bases). This CDR3 spans 14 amino acids. The ends were cut back, 3 bases at V and 4 bases at J, with 10 bases in the middle. Germline loops: CDR1 ENHRY, CDR2 SYGVKD. CDR3 sequence reads: CAISERGLGNTIYF. CDR3 coding DNA: TGTGCCATCAGTGAACGGGGACTAGGAAACACCATATATTTT.

The chain recombines TRBV19 with TRBJ2-7, with a possible D match to TRBD2 (5 bases). The CDR3 is made up of 12 amino acids. CDR1 is LNHDA, CDR2 SQIVND, per germline (reference sequence). Between the trimmed V and J ends, which lost 6 bases and 6 bases, there was a span of 12 bases. For the CDR3, the DNA is TGTGCCAGTAGCCCCGGGGTTAGCGAGCAGTACTTC. It is translated as CASSPGVSEQYF.

The sample holds one count of this clone. The chain has TRBV3-1 (or the pseudogene TRBV3-2) and TRBJ1-3, with D hard to call. The CDR3 consists of 16 residues. Germline CDR1 is LGHDT and CDR2 is YNNKEL (reference sequence). The ends were cut back, 4 bases at V and 4 bases at J, with 17 bases in the middle. Here the CDR3 DNA reads TGTGCCAGCAGCCGGGAGAGACCCGGGCTCGGAAACACCATATATTTT. Translating gives CASSRERPGLGNTIYF.

The rearrangement uses TRBV5-1 and TRBJ2-1; D unresolved. Germline V lookup: CDR1 SGHRS, CDR2 YFSETQ. V was clipped by 4 bases and J by 10 bases, with 9 bases between them. The CDR3 is 11 residues long. DNA for the CDR3: TGCGCCAGCAGCGAACAGACAGAGCAGTTCTTC. Its translation: CASSEQTEQFF.

This chain connects TRBV20-1 to TRBJ1-5; possibly TRBD1 for D (6 bases). CDR1 is DFQATT, CDR2 SNEGSKA, per germline (reference sequence). The CDR3 spans 15 residues. V lost 3 bases and J 2 bases, leaving 14 bases between the germline ends. CDR3 DNA: TGCAGTGCTAGTGAAAAAAAGGGGGGCAATCAGCCCCAGCATTTT. Its protein product is CSASEKKGGNQPQHF.